This T cell receptor beta chain appears in the sequencing data of a study of T cells in localized non-small cell lung cancer. Findings of the study overall: There were a median around 60 of the top 100 tumor clones appearing in adjacent lung. The highest T cell clonality was in uninvolved adjacent lung, above tumor. One tumor region alone was sequenced, and heterogeneity therefore remains possible. An association was observed between higher blood T cell density and longer overall survival.

Remarks on this clone: Antigen: not known.

Clones were read by immunoSEQ multiplex PCR, and TCRdb kept only the in-frame ones, dropping some. The data hold some 78,000 clones, with about four fifths observed a single time. The specimen was peripheral blood, collected before any cancer treatment. The source is a man aged 40 to 75 with stage I lung adenocarcinoma.

CDR3: CASSPYPALMRETQYF. As DNA, the CDR3 is TGTGCCAGCAGCCCTTACCCTGCTTTAATGAGGGAGACCCAGTACTTC. V is TRBV14 and J is TRBJ2-5; no clear D gene. The CDR3 length is 16 residues. V was trimmed by 4 bases and J by 5 bases, leaving 20 bases between them. CDR1 is SGHDN and CDR2 is FVKESK in the germline V gene.